The sequence of this TCR beta chain was determined in a study of CD8 T cells in ankylosing spondylitis. General study findings and limits: Clones tied to disease were said to be significantly enriched in matched ankylosing spondylitis synovial fluid. Reactive arthritis synovial fluid and blood previously showed some of these motif variants. Fewer than ten highly homologous variants made up a TCR beta motif that seemed to typify ankylosing spondylitis blood.

There are 16 residues in the CDR3. CDR1 SNHLY and CDR2 FYNNEI come from the germline V gene. V was clipped by 8 bases and J by 5 bases, with 24 bases between them. This clonotype is a singleton in its sample. What it binds is not known. Quantitative 5'-RACE with molecular barcodes generated TCR beta libraries. TCRdb used MiXCR to reprocess the 5' RACE reads, holding one entry per CDR3 protein. The profile covers fewer than 200,000 distinct CDR3 sequences, with around a sixth appearing a single time and 4.3% taken by the ten largest. The J gene is TRBJ1-2, the V gene TRBV2; D possibly corresponds to TRBD1 (5 bases). The sequencing input was blood, either unsorted or a sorted T cell fraction (not recorded which). The TCR sequence derives from a male donor under 30 with ankylosing spondylitis or in good health (not recorded which). Written as DNA, the CDR3 is TGTGCCAGCGGTGGTCGTGGGGCCAGGGAGATATATGGCTACACCTTC. It encodes CASGGRGAREIYGYTF.